The next 18 T cell receptor beta chains were all read from a single sample in a study of cytomegalovirus exposure and HLA in healthy donors. Assay used: immunoSEQ multiplex PCR; TCRdb lists only in-frame clones, some missing. The sample has over 200,000 clones; around 88% are singletons. Sequenced material: PBMCs. The source is a woman younger than 35 in good health and CMV-seronegative.

The CDR3 here is CASSLGVTGPSYEQYF. The CDR3 DNA reads TGTGCCAGCAGCTTAGGGGTGACAGGCCCATCCTACGAGCAGTACTTC. V is TRBV11-2 and J is TRBJ2-7; D possibly corresponds to TRBD1 (6 bases). This CDR3 is built from 16 residues. The V and J ends lost 1 base and 1 base respectively, with 14 bases between them. Germline-derived CDR1 and CDR2 are SGHAT and FQNNGV.

The chain joins TRBV6-5 to TRBJ1-3; 10 positions match TRBD1. The germline V gene encodes CDR1 MNHEY and CDR2 SVGAGI. The length of the CDR3 is 15 residues. J was trimmed by 2 bases and V by 4 bases; bases with no gene match: 2. In nucleotides, the CDR3 is TGTGCCAGCAGTTCCGGGACAGGGGCTGGAAACACCATATATTTT. This sequence encodes CASSSGTGAGNTIYF.

The chain recombines TRBV30 with TRBJ2-7; D is perhaps TRBD1 (5 bases). The ends were cut back, 2 bases at V and 2 bases at J, with 10 bases in the middle. The CDR3 length is 13 residues. The germline V gene encodes CDR1 GTSNPN and CDR2 SVGIG (reference sequence). CDR3 region: CAWSHRLTYEQYF. CDR3 in DNA: TGTGCCTGGAGTCACAGGTTAACCTACGAGCAGTACTTC.

The rearrangement uses TRBV27 and TRBJ2-7, with D tentatively TRBD2 (6 bases). This CDR3 spans 14 amino acids. Trimming cost V 2 bases and J 3 bases, with 11 bases left between them. CDR1 and CDR2 from the germline V gene are MNHEY and SMNVEV (reference sequence). DNA for the CDR3: TGTGCCAGCAGTTTAAAGGGGACTGTCTACGAGCAGTACTTC. It translates to CASSLKGTVYEQYF.

The chain uses TRBV7-2 and TRBJ2-7; D is possibly TRBD2 (5 bases). The germline V and J ends were trimmed by 1 base and 0 bases, with 13 bases remaining between them. Per the germline V gene, CDR1 is SGHTA and CDR2 is FQGNSA. The CDR3 is made up of 16 amino acids. The chain's CDR3 is CASSLDGGSDSYEQYF. CDR3 bases: TGTGCCAGCAGCTTAGACGGCGGGTCAGACTCCTACGAGCAGTACTTC.

The sample holds one count of this clone. The genes are TRBV28 and TRBJ2-3; D call uncertain. V gave up 6 bases and J gave up 6 bases, with 7 bases separating them. This CDR3 spans 11 amino acids. Germline CDR1 reads MDHEN; CDR2 reads SYDVKM. Written as DNA, the CDR3 is TGTGCCAGCAGCCGTTTGGATACGCAGTATTTT. Amino acids: CASSRLDTQYF.

The chain links TRBV19 to TRBJ1-1; D is unresolved. The CDR3 is made up of 15 amino acids. Trimming pared 3 bases from V and 8 bases from J, leaving 19 bases between. The germline V gene has CDR1 LNHDA and CDR2 SQIVND (reference sequence). The CDR3 bases are TGTGCCAGTAGTATTGATGGGCAGTTCCTAATCGAAGCTTTCTTT. This encodes CASSIDGQFLIEAFF.

The chain links TRBV4-1 to TRBJ2-1; 8 nucleotides agree with TRBD2. J was trimmed by 10 bases and V by 5 bases; bases with no gene match: 10. The germline V gene has CDR1 MGHRA and CDR2 YSYEKL. The CDR3 covers 14 residues. The CDR3 is CASSRAGDGLEQFF. The CDR3 nucleotides read TGCGCCAGCAGCAGAGCGGGAGATGGATTGGAGCAGTTCTTC.

The gene calls are TRBV30 and TRBJ2-1; 12 bases are a match to TRBD2. Germline values: CDR1 GTSNPN, CDR2 SVGIG (reference sequence). V gave up 5 bases and J gave up 1 base; unmatched junction bases: 6. There are 16 residues in the CDR3. The CDR3: CAWALAGGLSYNEQFF. CDR3 bases: TGTGCCTGGGCCCTAGCGGGAGGGCTATCCTACAATGAGCAGTTCTTC.

The rearrangement joins TRBV11-3 to TRBJ2-7; a weak D match, TRBD1 (5 bases). The CDR3 contains 14 residues. V was pared by 5 bases and J by 2 bases, with 13 bases between. Germline V gene lookup returns CDR1 SGHNT and CDR2 YENEEA. The CDR3 spells CASSIGHGTYEQYF. The CDR3 region has the DNA TGTGCCAGCAGCATCGGACACGGAACCTACGAGCAGTACTTC.

This clone was detected a few times. The rearrangement joins TRBV28 to TRBJ2-7; D is ambiguous. Per germline, CDR1 MDHEN and CDR2 SYDVKM. Trimming removed 1 base from V and 0 bases from J, with 16 bases in between. The CDR3 is made up of 17 amino acids. CDR3 DNA: TGTGCCAGCAGTTTATCACGATCCTTGGCTTTCTCCTACGAGCAGTACTTC. Encoded protein: CASSLSRSLAFSYEQYF.

J is TRBJ1-4 and V is TRBV7-9; unclear D gene. Deletions cut 5 bases from V and 5 bases from J, with 15 bases between. Germline CDR1 and CDR2: SEHNR and FQNEAQ (reference sequence). This CDR3 comprises 15 residues. CDR3 sequence reads: CASSRLSTVNEKLFF. The CDR3 DNA is TGTGCCAGCAGCCGCCTCTCCACAGTAAATGAAAAACTGTTTTTT.

The V and J genes are TRBV6-5 and TRBJ2-1; D is perhaps TRBD2 (6 bases). CDR1 MNHEY and CDR2 SVGAGI come from the germline V gene. This CDR3 contains 15 residues. Trimming stripped 0 bases from V and 5 bases from J, with 11 bases between. CDR3 residues: CASSYSGLENNEQFF. The DNA of the CDR3 is TGTGCCAGCAGTTACTCGGGACTGGAGAACAATGAGCAGTTCTTC.

The chain carries TRBV27 and TRBJ2-6; D perhaps matches TRBD1 (5 bases). Trimming took off 7 bases at V and 1 base at J, with 11 bases between the two ends. The CDR3 has 15 amino acids. The germline CDR1 and CDR2 sequences are MNHEY and SMNVEV (reference sequence). CDR3 sequence: CASMVRDSGANVLTF. The DNA for the CDR3 is TGTGCCAGCATGGTCAGGGATTCTGGGGCCAACGTCCTGACTTTC.

The chain has TRBV10-3 and TRBJ2-7; 10 nucleotides agree with TRBD2. V was clipped by 8 bases and J by 5 bases; unmatched bases: 6. The CDR3 sequence is 13 residues long. Per the germline V gene, CDR1 is ENHRY and CDR2 is SYGVKD. The CDR3 DNA reads TGTGCCATCTCCGGGACTAGCGTCGACGAGCAGTACTTC. Translated: CAISGTSVDEQYF.

This sequence joins TRBV28 and TRBJ2-4; 12 bases agree with TRBD2. Unmatched junction bases numbered 13, after V lost 3 bases and J lost 7 bases. Germline V gene lookup returns CDR1 MDHEN and CDR2 SYDVKM. The CDR3 has 18 residues. The CDR3 DNA sequence: TGTGCCAGCAGTTTCTCTGGACTAGCGGGGTTCCAGGGGAACATTCAGTACTTC. Amino acid sequence: CASSFSGLAGFQGNIQYF. Together with reference TRBV28 and TRBJ2-4, the CDR3 gives the full variable domain: DVKVTQSSRYLVKRTGEKVFLECVQDMDHENMFWYRQDPGLGLRLIYFSYDVKMKEKGDIPEGYSVSREKKERFSLILESASTNQTSMYLCASSFSGLAGFQGNIQYFGAGTRLSVL.

The chain combines TRBV5-1 with TRBJ1-2; D gene unclear. Germline V CDR1 and CDR2: SGHRS, YFSETQ. The CDR3 runs 13 residues. Trimming took off 2 bases at V and 4 bases at J, with 9 bases between the two ends. The CDR3 loop is CASSFEAPYGYTF. The DNA of the CDR3 is TGCGCCAGCAGCTTTGAAGCCCCCTATGGCTACACCTTC.

This chain links TRBV28 with TRBJ1-5; D not resolved. This CDR3 is built from 16 residues. V lost 4 bases and J lost 4, with 17 bases in between. The V gene's germline CDR1 is MDHEN and CDR2 SYDVKM. CDR3 coding DNA: TGTGCCAGCAGTTCCCCGTCGGGATTGAGTAATCAGCCCCAGCATTTT. It yields the protein CASSSPSGLSNQPQHF.